This TCR beta chain was sequenced during a study of blood T cell repertoires in COVID-19. On the study more broadly: The study drew acute and convalescent COVID-19 samples from the United States, Italy and Spain. PBMCs, B-cell-depleted T cells, or T cells were the source of the cDNA or gDNA that made up the material.

This CDR3 has 14 amino acids. J lost 1 base, V lost 4 bases, and 5 bases had no gene match. The germline CDR1 and CDR2 sequences are SGDLS and YYNGEE. Produced via immunoSEQ multiplex PCR; TCRdb's table is partial and in-frame only. The data hold 150,000 to 200,000 clones, with about 88% observed a single time. This clonotype was obtained from a man aged 60 to 69 with acute or convalescent COVID-19. Material: peripheral blood. The V call is TRBV9, the J call TRBJ2-7, with 7 bases lining up with TRBD1. CDR3 nucleotide sequence: TGTGCCAGCAGCTTGGGGACAGTATCCTACGAGCAGTACTTC. Protein sequence: CASSLGTVSYEQYF.